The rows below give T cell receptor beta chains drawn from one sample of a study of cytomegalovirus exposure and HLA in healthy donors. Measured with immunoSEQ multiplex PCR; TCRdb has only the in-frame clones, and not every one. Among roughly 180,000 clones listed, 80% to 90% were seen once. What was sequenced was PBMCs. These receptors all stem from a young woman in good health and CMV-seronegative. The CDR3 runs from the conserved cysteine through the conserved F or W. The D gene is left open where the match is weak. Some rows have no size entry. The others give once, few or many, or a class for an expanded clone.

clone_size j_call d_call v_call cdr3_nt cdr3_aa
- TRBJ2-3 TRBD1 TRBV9 TGTGCCAGCAGCCCACGGGACAGGGGGTGGGCAGATACGCAGTATTTT CASSPRDRGWADTQYF
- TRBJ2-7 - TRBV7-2 TGTGCCAGCAGCTTACCCAGCTCCTACGAGCAGTACTTC CASSLPSSYEQYF
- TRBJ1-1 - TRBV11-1 TGTGCCAGCAGCTTAGGGTGGAAGGGGATGAACACTGAAGCTTTCTTT CASSLGWKGMNTEAFF
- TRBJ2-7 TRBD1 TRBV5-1 TGCGCCAGCAGCTTAGGAGACAGGGGCTACGAGCAGTACTTC CASSLGDRGYEQYF
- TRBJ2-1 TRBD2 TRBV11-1 TGTGCCAGCAGAATATCCGGGACTAGCCACAATGAGCAGTTCTTC CASRISGTSHNEQFF
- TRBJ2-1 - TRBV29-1 TGCAGCGTTGTGTCTAGCCGTGGGTTCTTC CSVVSSRGFF
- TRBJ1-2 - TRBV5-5 TGTGCCAACAGCTTGGCCGTCTTACAGGGCTATGGCTACACCTTC CANSLAVLQGYGYTF
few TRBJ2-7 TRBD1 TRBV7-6 TGTGCCAGCAGCACCAATACAGGGGGCGGCGAGCAGTACTTC CASSTNTGGGEQYF
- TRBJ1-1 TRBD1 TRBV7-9 TGTTCCAGCAGCGACTGGACAGGGGGCTCAACTGAAGCTTTCTTT CSSSDWTGGSTEAFF
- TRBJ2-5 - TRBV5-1 TGCGCCAGCAGCCAGGGGAACCAAGAGACCCAGTACTTC CASSQGNQETQYF
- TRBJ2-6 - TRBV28 TGTGCCAGCAGTTTCGTCGTTTCGTTGGGGCCTGGGGCCAACGTCCTGACTTTC CASSFVVSLGPGANVLTF
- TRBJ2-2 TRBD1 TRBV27 TGTGCCAGCTTGAACGCTAACCCCGGGACAGGGGGCGCCGGGGAGCTGTTTTTT CASLNANPGTGGAGELFF
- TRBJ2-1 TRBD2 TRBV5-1 TGCGCCACCGCACGAAGAAGCGGGAGTTGGTCCTACAATGAGCAGTTCTTC CATARRSGSWSYNEQFF
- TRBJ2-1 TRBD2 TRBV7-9 TGTGCCAGCCGGACTAGCGCGGAATACAATGAGCAGTTCTTC CASRTSAEYNEQFF
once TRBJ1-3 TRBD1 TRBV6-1 TGTGCCAGCAGTGAATCTGCAGGGGGCTCTGGAAACACCATATATTTT CASSESAGGSGNTIYF
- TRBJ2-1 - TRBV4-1 TGCGCCACCAGCCAGGGACTCACTGATTACAATGAGCAGTTCTTC CATSQGLTDYNEQFF
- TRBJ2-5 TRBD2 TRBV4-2 TGTGCCAGCAGCCAAGATAGTTGGACTAGCGGGAGGAGTGAGGAGACCCAGTACTTC CASSQDSWTSGRSEETQYF
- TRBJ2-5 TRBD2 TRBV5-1 TGCGCCAGCAGCTTGGCCCCCGGGACTAGTGGTTATGTGACCCAGTACTTC CASSLAPGTSGYVTQYF
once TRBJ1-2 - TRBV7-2 TGTGCCAGCAGACTCAGGGGTTTTGGGGGCTACACCTTC CASRLRGFGGYTF
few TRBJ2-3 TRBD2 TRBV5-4 TGTGCCAGCAGGGGACTAGCAGATACGCAGTATTTT CASRGLADTQYF
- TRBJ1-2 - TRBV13 TGTGCCAGCAGCCGGGGGGGGGCGGATGGCTACACCTTC CASSRGGADGYTF
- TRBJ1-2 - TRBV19 TGTGCCAGTAGTATTAATGCGGAGGCCACTCCTTCTTATGGCTACACCTTC CASSINAEATPSYGYTF
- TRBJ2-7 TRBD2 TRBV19 TGTGCCAGTAGTAGTTCGCCGGGCGGGGGTTCCTACGAGCAGTACTTC CASSSSPGGGSYEQYF
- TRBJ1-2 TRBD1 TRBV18 TGTGCCAGCTCACCACGGCCAGGACAGGGGGCGCTTAACTATGGCTACACCTTC CASSPRPGQGALNYGYTF
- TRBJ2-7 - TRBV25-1 TGTGCCAGCGGAAGGGGACAAAAAGCCCTATACGAGCAGTACTTC CASGRGQKALYEQYF
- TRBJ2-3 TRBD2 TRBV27 TGTGCCAGCAGTTTGTCTCTAGCGGGAGCAGATACGCAGTATTTT CASSLSLAGADTQYF
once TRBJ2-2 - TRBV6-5 TGTGCCAGCAGTTTCCAACAGGGCTCCGGGGAGCTGTTTTTT CASSFQQGSGELFF
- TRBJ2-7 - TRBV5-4 TGTACCAGCAGCTTGGGCGGGCTGGGCAACTACGAGCAGTACTTC CTSSLGGLGNYEQYF
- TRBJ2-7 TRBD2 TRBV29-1 TGCAGCGTTGAAATTCCGGCTAGCGGGAGCTACGAGCAGTACTTC CSVEIPASGSYEQYF
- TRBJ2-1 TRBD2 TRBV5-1 TGCGCCAGCAGCTTAGCGGGAGCGGTGGGAAATGAGCAGTTCTTC CASSLAGAVGNEQFF
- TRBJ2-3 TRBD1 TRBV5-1 TGCGCCACCCGGGACAGGAGTACAGATACGCAGTATTTT CATRDRSTDTQYF
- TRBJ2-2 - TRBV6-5 TGTGCCAGCAGTTCAGGGTCCATGAACACCGGGGAGCTGTTTTTT CASSSGSMNTGELFF
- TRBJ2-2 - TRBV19 TGTGCCAGTAGTCCGGGATTCCCGAACACCGGGGAGCTGTTTTTT CASSPGFPNTGELFF
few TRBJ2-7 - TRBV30 TGTGCCTGGAGTACGGGAATTACCTGGGGCGAGCAGTACTTC CAWSTGITWGEQYF
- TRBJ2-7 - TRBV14 TGTGCCAGCAGCCAAGTAGCTACCTACGAGCAGTACTTC CASSQVATYEQYF
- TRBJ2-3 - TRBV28 TGTGCCAGCAGTTTCGAGAGGAGGAGAGATACGCAGTATTTT CASSFERRRDTQYF
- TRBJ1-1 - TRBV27 TGTGCCAGCAGTTTACGGGGGGACTACACTGAAGCTTTCTTT CASSLRGDYTEAFF
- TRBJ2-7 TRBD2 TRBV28 TGTGCCAGCAGTATGGACACTAGCGGGAACTCCTACGAGCAGTACTTC CASSMDTSGNSYEQYF
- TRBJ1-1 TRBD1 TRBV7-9 TGTGCCAGCAGCACCTTACCCGGGACAGGGGAGACTGAAGCTTTCTTT CASSTLPGTGETEAFF
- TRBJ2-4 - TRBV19 TGTGCCAGTAGTATAGATCGGGTGGTAAGGTGGTTC CASSIDRVVRWF
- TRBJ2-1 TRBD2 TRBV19 TGTGCCAGTAGACGGGGACTAGAGGAATACAATGAGCAGTTCTTC CASRRGLEEYNEQFF
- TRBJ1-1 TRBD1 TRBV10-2 TGCGCCAGCAGTGTCGCGACAGGGACATCTGAAGCTTTCTTT CASSVATGTSEAFF
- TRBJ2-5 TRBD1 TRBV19 TGTGCCAGTAGTATGGGGACAGAATCCGGGACCCAGTACTTC CASSMGTESGTQYF
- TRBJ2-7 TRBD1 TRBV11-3 TGTGCCAGCAGCTTCTCCCCCGGGACAGGGTCCTACGAGCAGTACTTC CASSFSPGTGSYEQYF
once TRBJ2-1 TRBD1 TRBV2 TGTGCCAGCCGGACAGGAATGGGCGATGAGCAGTTCTTC CASRTGMGDEQFF
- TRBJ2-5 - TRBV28 TGTGCCACGCGCAAGGGGCGACTTCGAATCGTGACCCAGTACTTC CATRKGRLRIVTQYF
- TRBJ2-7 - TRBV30 TGTGCCTGGAGCGTCAGGGGAATCTACGAGCAGTACTTC CAWSVRGIYEQYF
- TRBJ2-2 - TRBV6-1 TGTGCCAGCGACAAAAGTCGGACCGGGGAGCTGTTTTTT CASDKSRTGELFF
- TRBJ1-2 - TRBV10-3 TGTGCCATCAGTGACGAGCGATCCTATGGCTACACCTTC CAISDERSYGYTF
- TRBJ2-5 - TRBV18 TGTGCCAGCTCCCAGGGCCGAGAGACCCAGTACTTC CASSQGRETQYF
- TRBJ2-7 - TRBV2 TGTGCCAGCAGGCTGACAGGCTACGAGCAGTACTTC CASRLTGYEQYF
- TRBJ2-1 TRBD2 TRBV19 TGTGCCAGTAGTATCGGGTTGGGGACTAGCGGGAGGGAAGACAATGAGCAGTTCTTC CASSIGLGTSGREDNEQFF
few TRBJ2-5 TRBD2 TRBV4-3 TGCGCCAGCAGCATGGGACTAGCGGGAGGAGAGACCCAGTACTTC CASSMGLAGGETQYF
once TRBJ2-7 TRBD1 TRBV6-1 TGTGCCAGCAGTGAAGGGACAGGGGGCGGCGAGCAGTACTTC CASSEGTGGGEQYF
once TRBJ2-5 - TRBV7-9 TGTGCCAGCAGAAGACAGTACCAAGAGACCCAGTACTTC CASRRQYQETQYF
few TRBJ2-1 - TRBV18 TGTGCCAGCTCACCAGCCACTGCCCGCAATGAGCAGTTCTTC CASSPATARNEQFF
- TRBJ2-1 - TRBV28 TGTGCCAGCAGTTCTATTCGGGAAGACAGGCTCGATTGGAATGAGCAGTTCTTC CASSSIREDRLDWNEQFF